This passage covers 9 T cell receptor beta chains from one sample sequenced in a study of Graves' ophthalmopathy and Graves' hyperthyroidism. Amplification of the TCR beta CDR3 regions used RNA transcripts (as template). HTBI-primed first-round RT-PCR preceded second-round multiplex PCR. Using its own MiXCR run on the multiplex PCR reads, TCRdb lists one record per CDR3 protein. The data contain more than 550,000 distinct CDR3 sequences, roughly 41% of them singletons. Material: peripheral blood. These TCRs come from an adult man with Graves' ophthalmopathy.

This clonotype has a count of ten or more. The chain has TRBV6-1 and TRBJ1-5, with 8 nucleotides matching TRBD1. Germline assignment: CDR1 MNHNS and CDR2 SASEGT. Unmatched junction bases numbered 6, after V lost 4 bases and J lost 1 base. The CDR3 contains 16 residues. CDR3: CASSVYRGMSNQPQHF. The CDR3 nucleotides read TGTGCCAGCAGTGTATACAGGGGGATGAGCAATCAGCCCCAGCATTTT.

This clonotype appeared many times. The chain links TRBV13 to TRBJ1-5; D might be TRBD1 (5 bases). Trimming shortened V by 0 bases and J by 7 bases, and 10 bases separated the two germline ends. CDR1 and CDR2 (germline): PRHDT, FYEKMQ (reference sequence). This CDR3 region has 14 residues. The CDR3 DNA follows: TGTGCCAGCAGCTTAGGTCGGGGGGTACAGCCCCAGCATTTT. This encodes CASSLGRGVQPQHF.

For the CDR3, the DNA is TGTGCCAGCTCACGTTCCGGGTCCCCTTCGAACACCGGGGAGCTGTTTTTT. This encodes CASSRSGSPSNTGELFF. J is TRBJ2-2 and V is TRBV5-6; no clear D gene. From germline, CDR1 is SGHDT and CDR2 YYEEEE. This CDR3 region has 17 residues. The V gene lost 7 bases and the J gene lost 0 bases, with 19 bases spanning the gap.

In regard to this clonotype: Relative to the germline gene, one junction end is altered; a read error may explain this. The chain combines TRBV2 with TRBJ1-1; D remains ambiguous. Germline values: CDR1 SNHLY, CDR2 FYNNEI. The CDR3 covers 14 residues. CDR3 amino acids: CTSRDARWNTEAFF. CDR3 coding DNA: TGTACCAGCAGAGATGCCCGATGGAACACTGAAGCTTTCTTT.

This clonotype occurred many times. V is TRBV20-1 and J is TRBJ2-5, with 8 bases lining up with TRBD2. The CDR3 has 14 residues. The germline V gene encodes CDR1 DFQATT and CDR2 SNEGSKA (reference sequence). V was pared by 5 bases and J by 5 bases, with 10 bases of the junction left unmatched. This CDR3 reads CSASAGGGKETQYF. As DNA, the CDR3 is TGCAGTGCTTCGGCGGGGGGAGGGAAGGAGACCCAGTACTTC.

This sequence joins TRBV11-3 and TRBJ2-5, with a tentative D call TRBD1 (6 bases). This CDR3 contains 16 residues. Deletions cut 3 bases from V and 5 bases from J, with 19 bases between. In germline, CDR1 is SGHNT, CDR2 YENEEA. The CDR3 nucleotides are TGTGCCAGCAGCTTTCAGCCGTTGGGGGCTGGGGAGACCCAGTACTTC. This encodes CASSFQPLGAGETQYF.

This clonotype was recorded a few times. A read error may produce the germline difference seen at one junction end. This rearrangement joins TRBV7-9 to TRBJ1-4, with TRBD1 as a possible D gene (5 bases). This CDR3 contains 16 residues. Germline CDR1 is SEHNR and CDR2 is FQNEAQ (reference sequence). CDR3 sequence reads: CASSPRTGTVNEKLFF. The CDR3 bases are TGCGCCAGCAGCCCACGAACCGGGACTGTTAATGAAAAACTGTTTTTT. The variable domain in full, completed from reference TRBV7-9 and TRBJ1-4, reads DTGVSQNPRHKITKRGQNVTFRCDPISEHNRLYWYRQTLGQGPEFLTYFQNEAQLEKSRLLSDRFSAERPKGSFSTLEIQRTEQGDSAMYLCASSPRTGTVNEKLFFGSGTQLSVL.

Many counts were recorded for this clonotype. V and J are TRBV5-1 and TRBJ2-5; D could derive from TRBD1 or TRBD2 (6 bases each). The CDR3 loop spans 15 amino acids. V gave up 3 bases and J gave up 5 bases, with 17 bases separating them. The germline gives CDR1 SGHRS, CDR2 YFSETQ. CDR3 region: CASSWASGGRETQYF. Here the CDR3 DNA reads TGCGCCAGCAGCTGGGCCTCCGGGGGCCGCGAGACCCAGTACTTC.

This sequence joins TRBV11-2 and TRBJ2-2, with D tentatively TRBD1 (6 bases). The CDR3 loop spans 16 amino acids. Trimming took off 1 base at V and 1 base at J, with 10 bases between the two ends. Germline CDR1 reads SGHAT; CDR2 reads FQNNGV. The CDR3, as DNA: TGTGCCAGCAGCTTAGGTACAGGGAGGAACACCGGGGAGCTGTTTTTT. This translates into CASSLGTGRNTGELFF.